The T cell receptor beta chain under discussion was sequenced for a study of T cells in localized non-small cell lung cancer. Method: immunoSEQ multiplex PCR; TCRdb's copy keeps in-frame clones and lacks some. Of about 26,000 clones listed, around 93% are singletons. This CDR3 region has 15 residues. CDR1 is GTSNPN and CDR2 is SVGIG in the germline V gene (reference sequence). Trimming shortened V by 4 bases and J by 8 bases, and 21 bases separated the two germline ends. This TCR was recovered from a female donor aged 60 or older with stage II squamous cell lung carcinoma. Source: peripheral blood, taken before any cancer treatment. V gene TRBV30 combines with J gene TRBJ1-5; no clear D. CDR3 protein: CAWNDRQALGKPQHF. CDR3 in DNA: TGTGCCTGGAACGACCGGCAGGCCTTAGGGAAGCCCCAGCATTTT.